One sample yielded the 9 T cell receptor beta chains listed below, sequenced in a study of T cell responses to AZD1222 COVID-19 vaccine. This table comes from immunoSEQ multiplex PCR, and its TCRdb copy is limited to in-frame clones, with some not included. The sample has roughly 120,000 clones; over 75% are singletons. Sequenced material: peripheral blood, taken on day 0 of AZD1222 vaccination. These receptors were taken from an adult in good health.

This chain joins TRBV27 and TRBJ2-7; no firm D call. Germline V gives CDR1 MNHEY, CDR2 SMNVEV (reference sequence). V was shortened by 3 bases and J by 10 bases, with 10 bases between the two germline ends. CDR3 length: 11 residues. The CDR3 is CASSFMEKQYF. In nucleotides, the CDR3 is TGTGCCAGCAGTTTTATGGAGAAACAGTACTTC.

The chain links TRBV9 to TRBJ1-2; the D gene is possibly TRBD1 (6 bases). The V end lost 0 bases, the J end lost 4 bases, and 13 bases lay between the germline ends. The length of the CDR3 is 15 residues. Germline V gene data show CDR1 as SGDLS and CDR2 as YYNGEE. The CDR3, as DNA: TGTGCCAGCAGCGTAGGGGGGCGCCTCGCCTATGGCTACACCTTC. It yields the protein CASSVGGRLAYGYTF. Full variable domain (missing parts from reference TRBV9 and TRBJ1-2): DSGVTQTPKHLITATGQRVTLRCSPRSGDLSVYWYQQSLDQGLQFLIQYYNGEERAKGNILERFSAQQFPDLHSELNLSSLELGDSALYFCASSVGGRLAYGYTFGSGTRLTVV.

With regard to this clone: The junction departs from the called germline gene at one end, perhaps through a read error. The chain combines TRBV7-7 with TRBJ1-3; 7 positions agree with TRBD1. Looked up from germline, CDR1 is SSHAT and CDR2 is FNYEAQ (reference sequence). The length of the CDR3 is 14 residues. CDR3 coding DNA: TGTGCTAGCAGCCCCGGGACAGCCGGAAACACCATATATTTT. Amino acid sequence: CASSPGTAGNTIYF. Full variable domain (missing parts from reference TRBV7-7 and TRBJ1-3): GAGVSQSPRYKVTKRGQDVTLRCDPISSHATLYWYQQALGQGPEFLTYFNYEAQPDKSGLPSDRFSAERPEGSISTLTIQRTEQRDSAMYRCASSPGTAGNTIYFGEGSWLTVV.

The chain has TRBV12-3 or TRBV12-4 and TRBJ1-2, with D possibly being TRBD1 (6 bases). Trimming shortened V by 3 bases and J by 4 bases, and 9 bases separated the two germline ends. The CDR3 contains 13 residues. The CDR3 DNA sequence: TGTGCCAGCAGTTTTACAGGGAGCTATGGCTACACCTTC. This translates into CASSFTGSYGYTF.

The genes are TRBV18 and TRBJ2-6; TRBD2 agrees at 8 bases. Losses at the gene ends were 5 bases for V and 4 bases for J; bases not matched to a gene: 7. CDR3 length: 16 amino acids. The germline V gene has CDR1 KGHSH and CDR2 LQKENI. CDR3 sequence: CASSALGGAGANVLTF. In DNA, the CDR3 is TGTGCCAGCTCAGCCCTCGGGGGGGCCGGGGCCAACGTCCTGACTTTC. The complete variable domain, with remaining parts taken from reference TRBV18 and TRBJ2-6, reads NAGVMQNPRHLVRRRGQEARLRCSPMKGHSHVYWYRQLPEEGLKFMVYLQKENIIDESGMPKERFSAEFPKEGPSILRIQQVVRGDSAAYFCASSALGGAGANVLTFGAGSRLTVL.

V is TRBV18 and J is TRBJ2-3, with D unclear. The CDR3 extends over 14 amino acids. With 3 bases removed from V and 2 bases from J, the gap between germline ends came to 9 bases. Germline-derived CDR1 and CDR2 are KGHSH and LQKENI. This chain's CDR3 is CASSPEMFTDTQYF. The CDR3, as DNA: TGTGCCAGCTCACCTGAAATGTTCACAGATACGCAGTATTTT.

This clone has just one count. The chain is built from TRBV27 and TRBJ2-7; D is tentatively TRBD1 or TRBD2 (5 bases each). This CDR3 spans 15 amino acids. Germline V gene sequence: CDR1 MNHEY, CDR2 SMNVEV (reference sequence). V was cut by 6 bases and J by 3 bases, with 18 bases left in between. CDR3 region: CASRLSVAGGYEQYF. Written as DNA, the CDR3 is TGTGCCAGCAGACTTAGCGTGGCTGGGGGCTACGAGCAGTACTTC.

CDR3: CASSLPRASGNTIYF. For the CDR3, the DNA is TGTGCCAGCAGCTTACCCAGGGCCTCTGGAAACACCATATATTTT. V is TRBV7-9 and J is TRBJ1-3; D may be TRBD1 (5 bases). The V end lost 2 bases, the J end lost 0 bases, and 8 bases lay between the germline ends. This CDR3 spans 15 amino acids. CDR1 and CDR2 from the germline V gene are SEHNR and FQNEAQ (reference sequence).

The V and J genes are TRBV7-2 and TRBJ1-6, with D possibly matching TRBD1 (5 bases). The ends were cut back, 10 bases at V and 7 bases at J, with 14 bases in the middle. CDR3 length equals 13 residues. Germline CDR1 and CDR2: SGHTA and FQGNSA. Written as DNA, the CDR3 is TGTGCCAAGCAGGGAACTTGGAATTCACCCCTCCACTTT. It is translated as CAKQGTWNSPLHF. Combining the CDR3 with reference TRBV7-2 and TRBJ1-6 gives the whole variable domain GAGVSQSPSNKVTEKGKDVELRCDPISGHTALYWYRQSLGQGLEFLIYFQGNSAPDKSGLPSDRFSAERTGGSVSTLTIQRTQQEDSAVYLCAKQGTWNSPLHFGNGTRLTVT.